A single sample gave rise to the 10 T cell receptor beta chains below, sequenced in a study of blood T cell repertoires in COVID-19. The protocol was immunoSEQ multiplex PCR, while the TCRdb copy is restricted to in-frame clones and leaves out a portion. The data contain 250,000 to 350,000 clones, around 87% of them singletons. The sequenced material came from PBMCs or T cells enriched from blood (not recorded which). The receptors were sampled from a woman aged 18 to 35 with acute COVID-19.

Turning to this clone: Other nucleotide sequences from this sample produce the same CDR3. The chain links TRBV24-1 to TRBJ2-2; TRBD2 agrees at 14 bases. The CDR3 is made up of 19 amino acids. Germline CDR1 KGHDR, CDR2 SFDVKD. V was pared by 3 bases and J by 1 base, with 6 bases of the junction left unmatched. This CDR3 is CATSDHGTSGSLNTGELFF. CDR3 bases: TGTGCCACCAGTGATCACGGGACTAGCGGGAGTTTGAACACCGGGGAGCTGTTTTTT.

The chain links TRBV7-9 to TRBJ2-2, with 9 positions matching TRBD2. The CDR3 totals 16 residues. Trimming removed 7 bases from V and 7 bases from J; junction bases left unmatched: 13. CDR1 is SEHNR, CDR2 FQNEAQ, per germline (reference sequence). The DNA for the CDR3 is TGTGCCAGCATCGTAGCGGGAGTGAAATCCGGCGGGGAGCTGTTTTTT. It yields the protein CASIVAGVKSGGELFF.

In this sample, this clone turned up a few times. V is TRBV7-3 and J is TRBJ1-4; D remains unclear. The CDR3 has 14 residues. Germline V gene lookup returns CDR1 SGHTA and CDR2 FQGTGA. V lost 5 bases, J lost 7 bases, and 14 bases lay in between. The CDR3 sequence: CASSPSGNGEKLFF. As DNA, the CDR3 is TGTGCCAGCAGCCCCTCGGGAAACGGTGAAAAACTGTTTTTT.

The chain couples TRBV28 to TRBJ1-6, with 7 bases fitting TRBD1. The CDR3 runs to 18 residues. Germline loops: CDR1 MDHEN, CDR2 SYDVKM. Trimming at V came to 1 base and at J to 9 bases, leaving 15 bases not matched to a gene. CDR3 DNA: TGTGCCAGCAGTTTATATGGGGACAGCGCCGGGGCGATTTCACCCCTCCACTTT. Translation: CASSLYGDSAGAISPLHF.

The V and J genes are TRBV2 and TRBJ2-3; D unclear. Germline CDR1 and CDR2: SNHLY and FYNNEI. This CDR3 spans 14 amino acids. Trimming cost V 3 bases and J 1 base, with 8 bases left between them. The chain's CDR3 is CASSDDGGTDTQYF. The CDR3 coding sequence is TGTGCCAGCAGTGATGACGGAGGCACAGATACGCAGTATTTT.

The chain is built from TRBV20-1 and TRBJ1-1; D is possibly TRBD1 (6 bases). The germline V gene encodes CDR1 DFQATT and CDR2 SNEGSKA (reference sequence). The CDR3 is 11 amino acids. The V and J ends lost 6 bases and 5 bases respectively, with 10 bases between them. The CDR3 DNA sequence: TGCAGTGCGCGGACAGATACTGAAGCTTTCTTT. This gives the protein CSARTDTEAFF.

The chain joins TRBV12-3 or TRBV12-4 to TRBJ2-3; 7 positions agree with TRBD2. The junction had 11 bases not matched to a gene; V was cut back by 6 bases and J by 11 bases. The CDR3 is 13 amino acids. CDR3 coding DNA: TGTGCCAGCAGCAGGGAGGGTCGGGTCTGGCAGTATTTT. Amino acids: CASSREGRVWQYF.

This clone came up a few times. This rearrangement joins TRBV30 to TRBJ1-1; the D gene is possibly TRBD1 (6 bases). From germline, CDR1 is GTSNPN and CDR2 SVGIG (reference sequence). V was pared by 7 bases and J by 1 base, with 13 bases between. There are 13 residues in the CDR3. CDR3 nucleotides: TGTGCCTTACCAGGACAGACGAACACTGAAGCTTTCTTT. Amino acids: CALPGQTNTEAFF.

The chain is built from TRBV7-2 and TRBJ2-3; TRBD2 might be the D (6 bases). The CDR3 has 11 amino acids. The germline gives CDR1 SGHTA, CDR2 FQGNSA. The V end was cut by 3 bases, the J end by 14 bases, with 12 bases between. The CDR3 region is CASSFSGSRYF. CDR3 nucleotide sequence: TGTGCCAGCAGCTTCTCCGGGAGTCGGTATTTT.

CDR3 bases: TGCACCAGCAGCCGAGTGAGCGGGAGGGCTGGGGAGACCCAGTACTTC. Translation gives CTSSRVSGRAGETQYF. The chain uses TRBV1 and TRBJ2-5; the table's D call, TRBD2, has no DNA check behind it. TRBV1 is tagged as a pseudogene. The CDR3 runs to 16 residues.